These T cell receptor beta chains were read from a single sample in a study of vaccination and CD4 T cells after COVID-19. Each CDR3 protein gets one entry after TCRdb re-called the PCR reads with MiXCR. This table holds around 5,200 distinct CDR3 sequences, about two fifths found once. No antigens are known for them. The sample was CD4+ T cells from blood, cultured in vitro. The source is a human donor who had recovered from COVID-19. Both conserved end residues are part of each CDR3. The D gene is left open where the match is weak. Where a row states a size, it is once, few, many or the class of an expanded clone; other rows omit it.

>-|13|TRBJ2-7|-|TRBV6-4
CAKRQVQVYEQYF
TGTGCCAAGAGGCAGGTCCAAGTCTACGAGCAGTACTTC
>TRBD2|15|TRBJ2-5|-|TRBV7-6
CASSLPSGVAETQYF
TGTGCCAGCAGCTTACCTAGCGGGGTAGCAGAGACCCAGTACTTC
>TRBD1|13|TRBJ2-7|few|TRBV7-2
CASSPGGPYEQYF
TGTGCCAGCAGCCCAGGGGGACCCTACGAGCAGTACTTC
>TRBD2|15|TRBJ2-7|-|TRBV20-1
CSARWASGATYEQYF
TGCAGTGCTAGGTGGGCTAGCGGGGCAACCTACGAGCAGTACTTC
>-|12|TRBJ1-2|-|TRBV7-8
CASSSANGGYTF
TGTGCCAGCAGCTCCGCAAACGGTGGCTACACCTTC
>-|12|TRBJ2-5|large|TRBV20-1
CSAREMGRVQYF
TGCAGTGCTAGGGAAATGGGGCGAGTCCAGTACTTC
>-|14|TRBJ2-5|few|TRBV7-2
CASSRRRGLETQYF
TGTGCCAGCAGTCGGCGACGGGGGCTTGAGACCCAGTACTTC
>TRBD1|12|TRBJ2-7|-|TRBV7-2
CASSLRDREQYF
TGTGCCAGCAGCCTAAGGGACAGGGAGCAGTACTTC
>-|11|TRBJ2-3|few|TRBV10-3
CAISEGDTQYF
TGTGCCATCAGTGAGGGGGATACGCAGTATTTT
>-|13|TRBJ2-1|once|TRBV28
CASLQGLHNEQFF
TGTGCCAGCTTACAGGGACTACACAATGAGCAGTTCTTC
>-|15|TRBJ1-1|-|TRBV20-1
CSARSTGRDVTEAFF
TGCAGTGCTAGATCTACAGGCAGGGATGTCACTGAAGCTTTCTTT
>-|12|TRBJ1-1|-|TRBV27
CASSNRAGEAFF
TGTGCCAGCAGCAACAGGGCAGGTGAAGCTTTCTTT
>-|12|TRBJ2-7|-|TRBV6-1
CATLGEDPEQYF
TGTGCCACCTTGGGGGAGGATCCCGAGCAGTACTTC
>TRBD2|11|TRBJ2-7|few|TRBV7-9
CASRSGGEQYF
TGTGCCAGCAGGTCGGGGGGTGAGCAGTACTTC
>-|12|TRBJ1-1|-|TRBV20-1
CSAPQGGTEAFF
TGCAGTGCTCCCCAGGGCGGCACTGAAGCTTTCTTT
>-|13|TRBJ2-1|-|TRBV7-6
CASSGDWKDEQFF
TGTGCCAGCAGCGGGGACTGGAAGGATGAGCAGTTCTTC
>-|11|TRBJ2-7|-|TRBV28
CASRVRAEQYF
TGTGCCAGCAGGGTTCGGGCCGAGCAGTACTTC
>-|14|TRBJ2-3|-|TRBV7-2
CASSPKAESDTQYF
TGTGCCAGCAGCCCCAAAGCGGAATCAGATACGCAGTATTTT
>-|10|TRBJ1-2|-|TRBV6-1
CASRGRDYTF
TGTGCCAGCAGAGGGAGGGACTACACCTTC
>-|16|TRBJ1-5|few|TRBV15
CATSRGGQQGGQPQHF
TGTGCCACCAGCAGAGGAGGGCAGCAGGGAGGTCAGCCCCAGCATTTT
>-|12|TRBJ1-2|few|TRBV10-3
CAITSTMDGYTF
TGTGCCATCACCTCAACTATGGACGGCTACACCTTC
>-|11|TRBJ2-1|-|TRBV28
CASSVREEQFF
TGTGCCAGCAGTGTAAGGGAGGAGCAGTTCTTC
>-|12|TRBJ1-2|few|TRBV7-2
CASYGTQNGYTF
TGTGCCAGCTACGGAACCCAGAATGGCTACACCTTC
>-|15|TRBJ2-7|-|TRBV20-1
CSARGVAGISYEQYF
TGCAGTGCTAGGGGAGTGGCAGGGATCTCCTACGAGCAGTACTTC
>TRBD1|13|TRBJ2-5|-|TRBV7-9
CASQGQLQETQYF
TGTGCCTCCCAGGGACAGCTTCAAGAGACCCAGTACTTC
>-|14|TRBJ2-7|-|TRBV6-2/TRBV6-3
CASSRRDWVYEQYF
TGTGCCAGCAGCCGCCGGGACTGGGTATACGAGCAGTACTTC
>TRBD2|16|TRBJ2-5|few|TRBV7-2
CASSTRGLAGAETQYF
TGTGCCAGCAGCACACGAGGACTAGCGGGGGCAGAGACCCAGTACTTC
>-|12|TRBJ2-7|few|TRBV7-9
CASSLVAAEQYF
TGTGCCAGCAGCTTAGTGGCCGCTGAGCAGTACTTC
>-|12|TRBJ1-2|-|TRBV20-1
CSPQLHNYGYTF
TGCAGTCCACAACTACATAACTATGGCTACACCTTC
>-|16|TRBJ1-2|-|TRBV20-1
CSAPLLGMGVNYGYTF
TGCAGTGCTCCATTACTGGGGATGGGAGTTAACTATGGCTACACCTTC
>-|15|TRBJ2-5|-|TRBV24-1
CATSDGGGTSETQYF
TGTGCCACCAGTGATGGAGGGGGTACATCAGAGACCCAGTACTTC
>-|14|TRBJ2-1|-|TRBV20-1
CSASGASSYNEQFF
TGCAGTGCTAGCGGGGCCAGCTCCTACAATGAGCAGTTCTTC
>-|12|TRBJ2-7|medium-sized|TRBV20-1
CSASRLSYEQYF
TGCAGTGCTAGCCGGTTGAGCTACGAGCAGTACTTC
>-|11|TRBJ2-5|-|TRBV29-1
CSVARGETQYF
TGCAGCGTTGCGCGCGGAGAGACCCAGTACTTC
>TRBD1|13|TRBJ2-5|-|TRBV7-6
CASSPNRGETQYF
TGTGCTAGCAGCCCAAACAGGGGTGAGACCCAGTACTTC
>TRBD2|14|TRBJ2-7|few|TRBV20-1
CSASRASGIYEQYF
TGCAGTGCTAGTCGGGCTAGCGGGATATACGAGCAGTACTTC
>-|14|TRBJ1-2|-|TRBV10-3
CAISFDRRLLGYTF
TGTGCCATCAGTTTTGACAGGCGCCTACTTGGCTACACCTTC
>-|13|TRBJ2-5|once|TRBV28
CASSLDPRGTQYF
TGTGCCAGCAGTTTAGATCCGAGAGGGACCCAGTACTTC
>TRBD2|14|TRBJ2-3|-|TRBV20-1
CSARVSGGVAAQYF
TGCAGTGCTAGAGTTAGCGGGGGGGTAGCAGCGCAGTATTTT
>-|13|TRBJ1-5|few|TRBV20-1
CSATDGGWQPQHF
TGCAGTGCCACAGACGGAGGGTGGCAGCCCCAGCATTTT
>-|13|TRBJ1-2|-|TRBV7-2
CASSWGTAGGYTF
TGTGCCAGCAGCTGGGGGACGGCCGGTGGCTACACCTTC
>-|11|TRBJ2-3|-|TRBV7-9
CASSVGDTQYF
TGTGCCAGCAGCGTGGGGGATACGCAGTATTTT